This TCR beta chain was captured by sequencing in a study of T cell changes during pregnancy in multiple sclerosis. Data came from immunoSEQ multiplex PCR; TCRdb stores just in-frame clones and leaves some out. This sample yields some 67,000 clones, of which around 90% are seen a single time; about 2.3% belongs to the top ten. The germline CDR1 and CDR2 sequences are SEHNR and FQNEAQ (reference sequence). Trimming removed 5 bases at V and 0 bases at J, with 18 bases between. CDR3 length: 17 amino acids. The sequencing here drew on peripheral blood, taken in the first trimester of pregnancy. The clonotype was recovered from a female donor with multiple sclerosis, enrolled in a pregnancy study. This chain uses TRBV7-9 with TRBJ2-3, with D perhaps matching TRBD2 (6 bases). In DNA, the CDR3 is TGTGCCAGCAGCCCTCCCCCCGGGAGACCAAGCACAGATACGCAGTATTTT. Its protein product is CASSPPPGRPSTDTQYF.